This entry lists 8 T cell receptor beta chains sequenced from one sample in a study of T-cell memory formation after mild COVID-19. TCRdb ran MiXCR on the 5' RACE reads and lists one entry per CDR3 protein. Here the sample spans about 340,000 distinct CDR3 sequences, 13% to 15% being singletons. Sequencing used PBMCs or a T cell subset sorted from them (not recorded which). The receptor set was obtained from a man between 18 and 35 years old who had mild COVID-19 (a few samples of this study predate the infection). Cell type and time point are not known.

This rearrangement joins TRBV29-1 to TRBJ2-1; 13 positions match TRBD2. CDR1 SQVTM and CDR2 ANQGSEA come from the germline V gene. This CDR3 spans 17 amino acids. J was trimmed by 0 bases and V by 5 bases; bases with no gene match: 7. The CDR3 spells CSVRTSGGSSSYNEQFF. CDR3 DNA: TGCAGCGTTAGGACTAGCGGGGGCTCCAGCTCCTACAATGAGCAGTTCTTC.

The sample holds many counts of this clonotype. The chain has TRBV15 and TRBJ2-7; TRBD2 agrees at 10 bases. The CDR3 contains 15 residues. Germline assignment: CDR1 LNHNV and CDR2 YYDKDF (reference sequence). The J segment lost 5 bases and the V segment lost 5 bases, leaving 9 bases of the junction unmatched. The CDR3 sequence: CATSGAAGGGHEQYF. As DNA, the CDR3 is TGTGCCACCAGCGGGGCAGCGGGGGGGGGGCACGAGCAGTACTTC.

The chain links TRBV2 to TRBJ1-5, with a possible D match to TRBD1 (5 bases). The V end was cut by 0 bases, the J end by 7 bases, with 13 bases between. There are 15 residues in the CDR3. CDR1 and CDR2 (germline): SNHLY, FYNNEI. This chain's CDR3 is CASSEAYSRGQPQHF. The DNA of the CDR3 is TGTGCCAGCAGTGAAGCTTACAGCCGGGGGCAGCCCCAGCATTTT.

This clonotype was found a few times. This sequence joins TRBV5-1 and TRBJ1-4; the D is unclear. Germline V gene sequence: CDR1 SGHRS, CDR2 YFSETQ. The CDR3 runs to 16 residues. V lost 0 bases, J lost 8 bases, and 17 bases lay in between. This chain's CDR3 is CASSLGRADFREKLFF. CDR3 coding DNA: TGCGCCAGCAGCTTGGGGCGGGCAGACTTTAGAGAAAAACTGTTTTTT.

There are many counts of this clonotype. The V and J genes are TRBV5-1 and TRBJ2-7; 8 nucleotides align to TRBD1. This CDR3 contains 13 residues. CDR1 SGHRS and CDR2 YFSETQ come from the germline V gene. Unmatched junction bases numbered 5, after V lost 4 bases and J lost 5 bases. DNA of the CDR3: TGCGCCAGCAGCGATGACAGGGGCGACGAGCAGTACTTC. It translates to CASSDDRGDEQYF.

This chain joins TRBV7-3 and TRBJ2-3; 9 bases match TRBD2. V trimming: 2 bases; J trimming: 4 bases; junction bases outside the gene matches: 13. CDR3 length: 18 residues. CDR1 and CDR2 from the germline V gene are SGHTA and FQGTGA. Written as DNA, the CDR3 is TGTGCCAGCAGCTTACCCCGCCGGGAGCGGGGGGAAGCAGATACGCAGTATTTT. Its protein product is CASSLPRRERGEADTQYF.

This clonotype was recorded many times. This sequence joins TRBV4-1 and TRBJ2-7, with D possibly being TRBD1 or TRBD2 (6 bases each). V dropped 0 bases and J dropped 2 bases, with 14 bases sitting between them. Germline V gene data show CDR1 as MGHRA and CDR2 as YSYEKL. This CDR3 is built from 16 residues. The CDR3 nucleotides are TGCGCCAGCAGCCAAGAAAGAGGGGGGTTCCCCTACGAGCAGTACTTC. Translating it yields CASSQERGGFPYEQYF.

CDR3 DNA: TGCGCCAGCAGCCAAGGGACAGGGGAAGAAAAACTGTTTTTT. Its translation: CASSQGTGEEKLFF. This chain joins TRBV4-1 and TRBJ1-4; 9 nucleotides match TRBD1. The CDR3 is made up of 14 amino acids. J lost 8 bases, V lost 1 base, and 2 bases had no gene match. Germline CDR1 and CDR2: MGHRA and YSYEKL.